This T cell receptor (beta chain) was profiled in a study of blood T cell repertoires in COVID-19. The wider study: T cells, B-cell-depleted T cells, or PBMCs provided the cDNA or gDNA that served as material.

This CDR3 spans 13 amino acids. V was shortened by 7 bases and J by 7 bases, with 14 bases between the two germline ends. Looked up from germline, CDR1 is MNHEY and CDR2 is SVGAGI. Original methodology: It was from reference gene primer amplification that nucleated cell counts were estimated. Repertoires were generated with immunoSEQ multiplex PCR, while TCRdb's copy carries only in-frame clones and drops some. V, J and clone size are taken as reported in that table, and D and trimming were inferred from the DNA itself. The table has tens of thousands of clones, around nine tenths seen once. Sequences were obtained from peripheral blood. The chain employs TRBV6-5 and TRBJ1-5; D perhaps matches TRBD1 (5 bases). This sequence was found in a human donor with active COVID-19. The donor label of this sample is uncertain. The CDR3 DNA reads TGTGCCAGCATTGGCAGGGAGGGACAGCCCCAGCATTTT. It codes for CASIGREGQPQHF.